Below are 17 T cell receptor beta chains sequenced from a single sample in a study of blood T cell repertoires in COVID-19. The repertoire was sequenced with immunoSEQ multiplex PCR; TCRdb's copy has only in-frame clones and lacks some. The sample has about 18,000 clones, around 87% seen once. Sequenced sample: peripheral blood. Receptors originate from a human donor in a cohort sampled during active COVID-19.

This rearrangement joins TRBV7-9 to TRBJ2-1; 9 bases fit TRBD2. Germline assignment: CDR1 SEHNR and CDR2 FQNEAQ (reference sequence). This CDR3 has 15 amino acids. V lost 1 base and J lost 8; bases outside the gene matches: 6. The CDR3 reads CASSLGLAVTDEQFF. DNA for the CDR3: TGTGCCAGCAGCTTAGGACTAGCGGTTACGGATGAGCAGTTCTTC.

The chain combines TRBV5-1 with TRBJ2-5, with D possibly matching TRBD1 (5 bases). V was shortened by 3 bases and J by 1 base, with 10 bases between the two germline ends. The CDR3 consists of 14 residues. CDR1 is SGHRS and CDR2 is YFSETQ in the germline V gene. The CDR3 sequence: CASSSGQPQETQYF. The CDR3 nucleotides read TGCGCCAGCAGCTCCGGACAACCCCAAGAGACCCAGTACTTC.

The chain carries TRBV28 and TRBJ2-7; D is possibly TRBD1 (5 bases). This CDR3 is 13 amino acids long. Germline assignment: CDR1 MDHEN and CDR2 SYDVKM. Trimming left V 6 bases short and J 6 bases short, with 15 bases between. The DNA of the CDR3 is TGTGCCAGCAGCCGAGTGGTGGGGCGCGAGCAGTACTTC. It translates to CASSRVVGREQYF.

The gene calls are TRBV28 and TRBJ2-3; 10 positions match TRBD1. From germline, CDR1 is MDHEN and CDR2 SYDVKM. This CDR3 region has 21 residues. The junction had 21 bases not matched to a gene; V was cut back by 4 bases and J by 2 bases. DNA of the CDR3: TGTGCCAGCAGTTCTTCCCCCACTACCCGGGACAGGGGAAGAACCACAGATACGCAGTATTTT. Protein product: CASSSSPTTRDRGRTTDTQYF.

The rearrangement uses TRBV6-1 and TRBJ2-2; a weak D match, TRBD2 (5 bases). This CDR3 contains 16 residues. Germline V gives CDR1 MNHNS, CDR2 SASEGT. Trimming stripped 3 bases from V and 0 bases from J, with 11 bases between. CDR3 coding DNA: TGTGCCAGCAGTGATTTGCTGGGAGCGAACACCGGGGAGCTGTTTTTT. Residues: CASSDLLGANTGELFF.

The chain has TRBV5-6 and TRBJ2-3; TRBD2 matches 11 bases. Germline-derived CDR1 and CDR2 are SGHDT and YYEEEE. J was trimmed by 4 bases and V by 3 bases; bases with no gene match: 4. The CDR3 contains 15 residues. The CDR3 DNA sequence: TGTGCCAGCAGCTCCACTAGCGGGAGTCCAGATACGCAGTATTTT. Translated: CASSSTSGSPDTQYF.

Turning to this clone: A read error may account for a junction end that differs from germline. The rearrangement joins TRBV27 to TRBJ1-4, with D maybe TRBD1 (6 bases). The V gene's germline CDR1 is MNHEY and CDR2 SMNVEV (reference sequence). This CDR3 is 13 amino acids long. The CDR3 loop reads CASSHQQGQGELF. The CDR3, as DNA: TGTGCCAGCAGCCACCAACAGGGACAAGGGGAACTGTTT.

CDR3 bases: TGTGCCATCAGTGCCACGACTAGCGGGAGCCCCGGGGAGCTGTTTTTT. The encoded protein is CAISATTSGSPGELFF. The genes are TRBV10-3 and TRBJ2-2; 12 bases map to TRBD2. V lost 4 bases and J lost 6; bases outside the gene matches: 6. CDR3 length equals 16 residues. From germline, CDR1 is ENHRY and CDR2 SYGVKD.

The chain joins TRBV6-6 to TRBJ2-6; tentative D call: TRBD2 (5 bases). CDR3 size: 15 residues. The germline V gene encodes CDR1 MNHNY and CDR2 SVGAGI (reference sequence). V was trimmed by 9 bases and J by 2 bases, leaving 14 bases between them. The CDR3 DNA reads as TGTGCCAGTTTGAGGACCGGGACTGGGGCCAACGTCCTGACTTTC. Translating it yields CASLRTGTGANVLTF.

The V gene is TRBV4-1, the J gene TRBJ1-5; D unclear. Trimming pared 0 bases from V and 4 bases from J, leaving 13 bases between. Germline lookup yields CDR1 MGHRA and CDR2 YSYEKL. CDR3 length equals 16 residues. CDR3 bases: TGCGCCAGCAGCCAAGATCAGGAGGGTGGAAATCAGCCCCAGCATTTT. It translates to CASSQDQEGGNQPQHF.

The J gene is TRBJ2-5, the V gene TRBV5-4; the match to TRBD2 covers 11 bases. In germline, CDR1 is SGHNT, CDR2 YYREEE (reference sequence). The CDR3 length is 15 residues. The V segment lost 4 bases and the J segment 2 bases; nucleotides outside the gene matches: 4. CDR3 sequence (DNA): TGTGCCAGCAGCCCTTGGACTAGCGGGCAAGAGACCCAGTACTTC. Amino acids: CASSPWTSGQETQYF.

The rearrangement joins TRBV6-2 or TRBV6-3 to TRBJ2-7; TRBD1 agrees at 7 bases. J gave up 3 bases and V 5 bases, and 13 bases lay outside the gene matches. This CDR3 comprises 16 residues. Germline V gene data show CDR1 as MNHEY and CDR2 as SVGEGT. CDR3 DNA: TGTGCCAGCAGTCGGGACAGAGAGAGCGCGTTCTACGAGCAGTACTTC. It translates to CASSRDRESAFYEQYF.

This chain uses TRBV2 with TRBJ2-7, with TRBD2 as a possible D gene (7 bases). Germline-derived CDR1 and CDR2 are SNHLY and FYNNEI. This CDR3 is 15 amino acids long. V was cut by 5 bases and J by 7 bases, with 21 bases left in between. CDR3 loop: CASSLKAAGAGEQYF. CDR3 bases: TGTGCCAGCAGTCTAAAAGCTGCGGGGGCGGGAGAGCAGTACTTC. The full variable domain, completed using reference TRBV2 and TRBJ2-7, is EPEVTQTPSHQVTQMGQEVILRCVPISNHLYFYWYRQILGQKVEFLVSFYNNEISEKSEIFDDQFSVERPDGSNFTLKIRSTKLEDSAMYFCASSLKAAGAGEQYFGPGTRLTVT.

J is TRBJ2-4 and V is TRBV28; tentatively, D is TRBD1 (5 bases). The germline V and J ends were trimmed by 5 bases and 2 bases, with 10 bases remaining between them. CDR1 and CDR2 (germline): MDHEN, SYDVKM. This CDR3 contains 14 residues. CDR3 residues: CASSPGHTKNIQYF. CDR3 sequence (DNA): TGTGCCAGCAGTCCCGGACACACCAAAAACATTCAGTACTTC.

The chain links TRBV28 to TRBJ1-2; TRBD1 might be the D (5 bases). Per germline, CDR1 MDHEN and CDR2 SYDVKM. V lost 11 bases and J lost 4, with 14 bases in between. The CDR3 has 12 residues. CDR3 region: CAARGSLYGYTF. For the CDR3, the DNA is TGTGCCGCGCGGGGCAGCCTCTATGGCTACACCTTC.

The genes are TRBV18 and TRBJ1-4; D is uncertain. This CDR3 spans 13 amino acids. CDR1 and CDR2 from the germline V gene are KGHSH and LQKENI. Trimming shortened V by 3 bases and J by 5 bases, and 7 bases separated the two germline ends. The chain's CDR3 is CASSPTGNEKLFF. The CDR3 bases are TGTGCCAGCTCACCTACGGGGAATGAAAAACTGTTTTTT.

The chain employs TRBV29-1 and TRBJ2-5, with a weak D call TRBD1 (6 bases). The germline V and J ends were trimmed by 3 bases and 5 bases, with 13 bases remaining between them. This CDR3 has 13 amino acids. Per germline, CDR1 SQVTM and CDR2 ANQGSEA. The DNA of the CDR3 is TGCAGCGTTGATCCGACAGGTCAGGAGACCCAGTACTTC. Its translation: CSVDPTGQETQYF.